The 26 T cell receptor beta chains reported below all come from one sample, sequenced in a study of cytomegalovirus exposure and HLA in healthy donors. The PCR ran on 60 Vbeta and 13 Jbeta primers. Data came from immunoSEQ multiplex PCR; TCRdb stores just in-frame clones and leaves some out. This table holds approximately 120,000 clones, about 70% found once. The source material was PBMCs. Receptors were obtained from a woman between 55 and 75 years old in good health and CMV-seropositive.

Concerning this clone: This sample includes further DNA sequences coding for the same CDR3. The chain employs TRBV30 and TRBJ1-2; D unresolved. The CDR3 has 13 residues. CDR1 is GTSNPN, CDR2 SVGIG, per germline (reference sequence). V gave up 0 bases and J gave up 4 bases, with 9 bases separating them. This CDR3 reads CAWSVTRGYGYTF. CDR3 nucleotides: TGTGCCTGGAGTGTAACCCGGGGCTATGGCTACACCTTC.

The V gene is TRBV4-2, the J gene TRBJ2-3, with TRBD2 matching 10 bases. The ends lost 4 bases at V and 2 bases at J; junction bases unmatched: 9. Germline CDR1 LGHNA, CDR2 YNFKEQ. The CDR3 extends over 17 amino acids. The CDR3 spells CASSLDLAGGHTDTQYF. DNA of the CDR3: TGTGCCAGCAGCCTAGATTTAGCGGGGGGCCACACAGATACGCAGTATTTT.

J is TRBJ2-3 and V is TRBV5-1, with D tentatively TRBD2 (5 bases). CDR1 is SGHRS and CDR2 is YFSETQ in the germline V gene. The CDR3 contains 13 residues. V was shortened by 5 bases and J by 6 bases, with 13 bases between the two germline ends. CDR3 DNA: TGCGCCAGCAGTACGACTCCGGGGGATACGCAGTATTTT. Encoded protein: CASSTTPGDTQYF.

This clone occurred a few times. V and J are TRBV6-5 and TRBJ2-1; D ambiguous. The CDR3 runs 13 residues. Germline V CDR1 and CDR2: MNHEY, SVGAGI. V lost 6 bases, J lost 9 bases, and 15 bases lay in between. The chain's CDR3 is CASRPPGGGEQFF. The CDR3 DNA reads TGTGCCAGCAGGCCCCCCGGCGGTGGTGAGCAGTTCTTC.

J is TRBJ2-4 and V is TRBV11-2, with D tentatively TRBD1 (6 bases). Deletions cut 0 bases from V and 1 base from J, with 22 bases between. The CDR3 is 20 amino acids. CDR1 is SGHAT, CDR2 FQNNGV, per germline. The DNA for the CDR3 is TGTGCCAGCAGCTTAGAGCCAGGGGTAGTGGGATGGGGGGCCAAAAACATTCAGTACTTC. Its translation: CASSLEPGVVGWGAKNIQYF. Full variable domain (outside the CDR3, taken from reference TRBV11-2 and TRBJ2-4): EAGVAQSPRYKIIEKRQSVAFWCNPISGHATLYWYQQILGQGPKLLIQFQNNGVVDDSQLPKDRFSAERLKGVDSTLKIQPAKLEDSAVYLCASSLEPGVVGWGAKNIQYFGAGTRLSVL.

The CDR3 region has the DNA TGTGCCATCAGTGAGTCGGGACAGGGTATGAACACTGAAGCTTTCTTT. Its translation: CAISESGQGMNTEAFF. The J gene is TRBJ1-1, the V gene TRBV10-3, with TRBD1 identical over 9 bases. Per the germline V gene, CDR1 is ENHRY and CDR2 is SYGVKD. V shed 0 bases and J 0 bases; nucleotides not matched to a gene: 2. CDR3 length equals 16 residues.

V gene TRBV6-6 combines with J gene TRBJ2-7, with 7 bases identical to TRBD1. Germline CDR1 is MNHNY and CDR2 is SVGAGI (reference sequence). V lost 7 bases to trimming and J lost 1 base; unmatched junction nucleotides: 10. The CDR3 contains 15 residues. The CDR3 DNA reads as TGTGCCAGCACCGAGGGAGCAGGGGGTTCCTACGAGCAGTACTTC. It yields the protein CASTEGAGGSYEQYF.

J is TRBJ2-3 and V is TRBV5-1, with D possibly TRBD2 on 6 matching bases. Trimming pared 0 bases from V and 2 bases from J, leaving 10 bases between. CDR1 SGHRS and CDR2 YFSETQ come from the germline V gene. CDR3 length equals 15 residues. CDR3: CASSLVGGLTDTQYF. DNA for the CDR3: TGCGCCAGCAGCTTGGTGGGAGGCCTCACAGATACGCAGTATTTT.

In the case of this clone: An end of the junction does not agree with germline; a read error may underlie this. V is TRBV2 and J is TRBJ2-7, with a weak D call TRBD2 (6 bases). The CDR3 consists of 17 residues. Germline lookup yields CDR1 SNHLY and CDR2 FYNNEI. Here the CDR3 reads CAGSEKVLGGASYEQYF. In nucleotides, the CDR3 is TGTGCCGGCAGTGAAAAGGTGCTCGGGGGTGCCAGCTACGAGCAGTACTTC. Using reference TRBV2 and TRBJ2-7 for the parts outside the CDR3, the full variable domain is EPEVTQTPSHQVTQMGQEVILRCVPISNHLYFYWYRQILGQKVEFLVSFYNNEISEKSEIFDDQFSVERPDGSNFTLKIRSTKLEDSAMYFCAGSEKVLGGASYEQYFGPGTRLTVT.

This sequence joins TRBV5-1 and TRBJ1-1; weak D call: TRBD1 (5 bases). The germline gives CDR1 SGHRS, CDR2 YFSETQ. V shed 4 bases and J shed 0 bases, with 7 bases lying between them. CDR3 length equals 13 residues. DNA for the CDR3: TGCGCCAGCAGCACAGGAATGAACACTGAAGCTTTCTTT. Protein sequence: CASSTGMNTEAFF.

This CDR3 is CASSPHGGEASYEQYF. Written as DNA, the CDR3 is TGTGCCAGCAGCCCTCACGGGGGGGAGGCATCCTACGAGCAGTACTTC. The rearrangement uses TRBV5-4 and TRBJ2-7; 8 nucleotides line up with TRBD2. The CDR3 is made up of 16 amino acids. Per the germline V gene, CDR1 is SGHNT and CDR2 is YYREEE (reference sequence). J was trimmed by 1 base and V by 4 bases; bases with no gene match: 10.

The chain couples TRBV7-2 to TRBJ2-5, with D perhaps TRBD2 (5 bases). Looked up from germline, CDR1 is SGHTA and CDR2 is FQGNSA. Trimming shortened V by 6 bases and J by 4 bases, and 12 bases separated the two germline ends. This CDR3 spans 13 amino acids. Here the CDR3 reads CASRAAVPETQYF. The CDR3, as DNA: TGTGCCAGCAGAGCGGCGGTCCCAGAGACCCAGTACTTC.

This clone appeared a few times. The V gene is TRBV19, the J gene TRBJ2-1; 8 nucleotides line up with TRBD2. The CDR3 is 14 amino acids. V dropped 7 bases and J dropped 5; count of bases not matched to a gene: 7. Germline V gene sequence: CDR1 LNHDA, CDR2 SQIVND (reference sequence). The CDR3 here is CASISREAHNEQFF. Here the CDR3 DNA reads TGTGCCAGTATCTCGCGGGAGGCTCACAATGAGCAGTTCTTC. Using reference TRBV19 and TRBJ2-1 for the parts outside the CDR3, the full variable domain is DGGITQSPKYLFRKEGQNVTLSCEQNLNHDAMYWYRQDPGQGLRLIYYSQIVNDFQKGDIAEGYSVSREKKESFPLTVTSAQKNPTAFYLCASISREAHNEQFFGPGTRLTVL.

V is TRBV5-4 and J is TRBJ1-2; D may be TRBD1 (5 bases). The germline V and J ends were trimmed by 4 bases and 4 bases, with 8 bases remaining between them. Germline V gene sequence: CDR1 SGHNT, CDR2 YYREEE (reference sequence). The CDR3 contains 12 residues. CDR3 DNA: TGTGCCAGCAGCGCTACAGGCTATGGCTACACCTTC. Translating gives CASSATGYGYTF. Variable domain in full (rest from reference TRBV5-4 and TRBJ1-2): ETGVTQSPTHLIKTRGQQVTLRCSSQSGHNTVSWYQQALGQGPQFIFQYYREEENGRGNFPPRFSGLQFPNYSSELNVNALELDDSALYLCASSATGYGYTFGSGTRLTVV.

This clone was observed a handful of times. This chain joins TRBV14 and TRBJ1-5, with 11 bases fitting TRBD1. Looked up from germline, CDR1 is SGHDN and CDR2 is FVKESK. The CDR3 runs 15 residues. V gave up 3 bases and J gave up 2 bases; unmatched junction bases: 0. CDR3 sequence: CASSQGQGGNQPQHF. In DNA form, the CDR3 reads TGTGCCAGCAGCCAGGGACAGGGGGGCAATCAGCCCCAGCATTTT.

This chain connects TRBV2 to TRBJ2-7; 7 positions agree with TRBD2. The CDR3 is made up of 16 amino acids. Germline lookup yields CDR1 SNHLY and CDR2 FYNNEI. Trimming cost V 8 bases and J 0 bases; bases outside gene matches: 13. The CDR3 loop reads CASAPRRGSVSYEQYF. CDR3 bases: TGTGCCAGCGCACCGAGGCGGGGGTCCGTCTCCTACGAGCAGTACTTC.

The chain is built from TRBV4-3 and TRBJ1-4; TRBD1 matches 11 bases. Per the germline V gene, CDR1 is LGHNA and CDR2 is YSLEER. This CDR3 contains 19 residues. V lost 0 bases and J lost 6; bases outside the gene matches: 12. CDR3 residues: CASSQEGTGGVRGDEKLFF. CDR3 in DNA: TGCGCCAGCAGCCAAGAGGGGACAGGGGGAGTCCGAGGGGATGAAAAACTGTTTTTT.

This clone was counted a few times. J is TRBJ1-1 and V is TRBV7-9, with D possibly matching TRBD1 (6 bases). CDR1 and CDR2 (germline): SEHNR, FQNEAQ (reference sequence). V was pared by 5 bases and J by 7 bases, with 11 bases between. This CDR3 has 12 amino acids. CDR3 in amino acids: CASSPTGLEAFF. The CDR3 nucleotides read TGTGCCAGCAGCCCTACAGGGCTTGAAGCTTTCTTT.

The genes are TRBV30 and TRBJ1-1; maybe TRBD1 (6 bases). V was pared by 2 bases and J by 5 bases, with 15 bases between. CDR3 length: 14 residues. The V gene's germline CDR1 is GTSNPN and CDR2 SVGIG (reference sequence). The CDR3 bases are TGTGCCTGGAGTCCGGACAGTCGAGGGACTGAAGCTTTCTTT. Encoded protein: CAWSPDSRGTEAFF.

The chain recombines TRBV10-3 with TRBJ2-1; 11 bases line up with TRBD2. CDR1 ENHRY and CDR2 SYGVKD come from the germline V gene. V lost 3 bases, J lost 10 bases, and 8 bases stayed unmatched. This CDR3 contains 15 residues. Here the CDR3 DNA reads TGTGCCATCAGTGACGGGGTAGCGGGGGGGACGGAGCAGTTCTTC. This codes for CAISDGVAGGTEQFF.

The chain couples TRBV4-3 to TRBJ2-7; 11 bases map to TRBD2. The germline V gene has CDR1 LGHNA and CDR2 YSLEER. The CDR3 consists of 15 residues. After removal of 1 base from V and 4 bases from J, the junction contained 3 bases not matched to a gene. This CDR3 reads CASSQGLAGSYEQYF. In DNA form, the CDR3 reads TGCGCCAGCAGCCAAGGACTAGCGGGATCTTACGAGCAGTACTTC.

Comments on this clone: Mismatch with germline at one junction end may stem from a read error. CDR3 residues: CASSPLGSSGNTVYF. In DNA form, the CDR3 reads TGTGCCAGCAGCCCCCTCGGGAGCTCTGGAAACACCGTATATTTT. The chain combines TRBV7-9 with TRBJ1-3; unclear D gene. The CDR3 length is 15 residues. Germline V gene lookup returns CDR1 SEHNR and CDR2 FQNEAQ (reference sequence).

The genes are TRBV7-2 and TRBJ2-7; D is ambiguous. V lost 4 bases and J 0 bases, leaving 10 bases between the germline ends. The CDR3 has 14 amino acids. Germline V gene sequence: CDR1 SGHTA, CDR2 FQGNSA. CDR3 nucleotide sequence: TGTGCCAGCAGCTCACTTATGAGCTCCTACGAGCAGTACTTC. Protein sequence: CASSSLMSSYEQYF.

The chain joins TRBV27 to TRBJ2-3; TRBD2 matches 12 bases. V dropped 4 bases and J dropped 2; count of bases not matched to a gene: 4. Germline V gives CDR1 MNHEY, CDR2 SMNVEV (reference sequence). The CDR3 runs 16 residues. Written as DNA, the CDR3 is TGTGCCAGCAGTTCACTAGCGGGGGGAAACACAGATACGCAGTATTTT. As protein: CASSSLAGGNTDTQYF.

The chain combines TRBV5-1 with TRBJ1-4; D remains unclear. V was cut by 1 base and J by 7 bases, with 11 bases left in between. There are 14 residues in the CDR3. Per the germline V gene, CDR1 is SGHRS and CDR2 is YFSETQ. CDR3 sequence: CASSLRGLGEKLFF. CDR3 bases: TGCGCCAGCAGCTTGAGAGGGCTTGGTGAAAAACTGTTTTTT.

The chain recombines TRBV6-5 with TRBJ2-1; the D gene is possibly TRBD1 (5 bases). Germline lookup yields CDR1 MNHEY and CDR2 SVGAGI. CDR3 length: 15 residues. The ends were cut back, 0 bases at V and 1 base at J, with 7 bases in the middle. The CDR3 reads CASSYSTVSYNEQFF. Here the CDR3 DNA reads TGTGCCAGCAGTTACTCGACAGTTTCCTACAATGAGCAGTTCTTC.